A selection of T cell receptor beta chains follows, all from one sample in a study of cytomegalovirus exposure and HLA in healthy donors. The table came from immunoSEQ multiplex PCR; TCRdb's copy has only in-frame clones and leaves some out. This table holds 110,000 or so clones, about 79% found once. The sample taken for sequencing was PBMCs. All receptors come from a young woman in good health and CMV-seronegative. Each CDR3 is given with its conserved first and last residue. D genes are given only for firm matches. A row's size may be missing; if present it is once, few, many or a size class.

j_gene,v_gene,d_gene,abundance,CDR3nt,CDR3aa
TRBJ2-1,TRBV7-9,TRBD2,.,TGTGCCAGCAGCCCTTCTAGCGGCGGCTATTCGAATGAGCAGTTCTTC,CASSPSSGGYSNEQFF
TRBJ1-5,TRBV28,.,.,TGTGCCAGCAGACAGGGAGGGGGTGGTCAGCCCCAGCATTTT,CASRQGGGGQPQHF
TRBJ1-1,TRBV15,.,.,TGTGCCACCAGCAGAGGGGGGGGCCCCACTGAAGCTTTCTTT,CATSRGGGPTEAFF
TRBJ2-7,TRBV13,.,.,TGTGCCAGCAGCTTGGCACGGGGATCGGACGAGCAGTACTTC,CASSLARGSDEQYF
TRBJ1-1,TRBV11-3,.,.,TGTGCCAGCAGCTTTTCTCAGGGGAACACTGAAGCTTTCTTT,CASSFSQGNTEAFF
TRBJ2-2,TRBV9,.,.,TGTGCCAGCAGCGTTACGAAGGGGACCGGGGAGCTGTTTTTT,CASSVTKGTGELFF
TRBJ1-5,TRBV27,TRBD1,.,TGTGCCAGCAGTTACGGGACAGGGAATCAGCCCCAGCATTTT,CASSYGTGNQPQHF
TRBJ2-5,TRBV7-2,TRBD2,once,TGTGCCAGCAGCTTCCGACTAGCGGGAGGTCAGACCCAGTACTTC,CASSFRLAGGQTQYF
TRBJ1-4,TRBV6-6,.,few,TGTGCCAGCAGCCCGGGGGGGTGGGGTGAAAAACTGTTTTTT,CASSPGGWGEKLFF
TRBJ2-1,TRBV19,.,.,TGTGCCAGTAGTTTTACCAGCAATGAGCAGTTCTTC,CASSFTSNEQFF
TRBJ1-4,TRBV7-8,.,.,TGTGCCAGCAGCTTATTTGAGAGGATTACTAATGAAAAACTGTTTTTT,CASSLFERITNEKLFF
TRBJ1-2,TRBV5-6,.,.,TGTGCCAGCAGCTCCTACACAGAGGGCTACACCTTC,CASSSYTEGYTF
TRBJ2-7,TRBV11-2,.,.,TGTGCCAGCAGCCCTACAGGTTACGAGCAGTACTTC,CASSPTGYEQYF
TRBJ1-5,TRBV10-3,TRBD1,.,TGTGCCATCAGTGATCTGGACAGGGGGAGCAATCAGCCCCAGCATTTT,CAISDLDRGSNQPQHF
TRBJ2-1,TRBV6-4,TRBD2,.,TGTGCCAGCGGGACTAGCGGGAGGGCTTCCTACAATGAGCAGTTCTTC,CASGTSGRASYNEQFF
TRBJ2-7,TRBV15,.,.,TGTGCCACCAGCAGAGGGAACAGGGAAATCTACGAGCAGTACTTC,CATSRGNREIYEQYF
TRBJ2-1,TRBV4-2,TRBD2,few,TGTGCCAGCAGCCACGGGACTAGCGGGAGGTCCTACAATGAGCAGTTCTTC,CASSHGTSGRSYNEQFF
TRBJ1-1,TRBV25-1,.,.,TGTGCCAGCAGTGATTGGGGGACTAAGAACACTGAAGCTTTCTTT,CASSDWGTKNTEAFF
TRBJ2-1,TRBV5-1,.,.,TGCGCCAGCAGCTTGGACTCTGATTCCTACAATGAGCAGTTCTTC,CASSLDSDSYNEQFF
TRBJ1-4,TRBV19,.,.,TGTGCCAGTAGGCGTCAAGGGGATAATGAAAAACTGTTTTTT,CASRRQGDNEKLFF
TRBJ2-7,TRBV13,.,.,TGTGCCAGCAGCTATGAACCTAGCTCCTACGAGCAGTACTTC,CASSYEPSSYEQYF
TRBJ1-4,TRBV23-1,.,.,TGCGCCAGCAGTCAATGGCGGAAAGGCTTAAAAACTAATGAAAAACTGTTTTTT,CASSQWRKGLKTNEKLFF
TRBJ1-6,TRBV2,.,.,TGTGCCAGCAGTGGGCGGGGGATAAATTCACCCCTCCACTTT,CASSGRGINSPLHF
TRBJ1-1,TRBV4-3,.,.,TGCGCCAGCAGCCAAGTTCACAGGCAGAACACTGAAGCTTTCTTT,CASSQVHRQNTEAFF
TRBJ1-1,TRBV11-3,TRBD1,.,TGTGCCAGCAGCTTAGGAGGGGGCAACACTGAAGCTTTCTTT,CASSLGGGNTEAFF
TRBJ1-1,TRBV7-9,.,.,TGTGCCAGCAGCTTACACTCTTCGAACACTGAAGCTTTCTTT,CASSLHSSNTEAFF
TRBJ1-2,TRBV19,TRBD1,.,TGTGCCAGTAGTAGACCGGGACAGGGCCTCTATGGCTACACCTTC,CASSRPGQGLYGYTF
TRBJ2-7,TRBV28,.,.,TGTGCCAGCAGTTTTACTACAGGGAGCTACGAGCAGTACTTC,CASSFTTGSYEQYF
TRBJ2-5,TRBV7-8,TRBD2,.,TGTGCCAGCAGCGGAAGCGGGGGGGCATTAAAGACCCAGTACTTC,CASSGSGGALKTQYF
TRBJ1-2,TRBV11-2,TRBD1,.,TGTGCCAGCAGCTTAGGGGCAGGGGGCGGAGGCTACACCTTC,CASSLGAGGGGYTF
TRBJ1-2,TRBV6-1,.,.,TGTGCCAGCAAAGAAGGCGGGAAACTGGATGGCTACACCTTC,CASKEGGKLDGYTF
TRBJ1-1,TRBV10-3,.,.,TGTGCCATCAAGGGGTTGATGAACACTGAAGCTTTCTTT,CAIKGLMNTEAFF
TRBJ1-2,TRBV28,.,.,TGTGCCAGCAGTTTAAACAATAACTATGGCTACACCTTC,CASSLNNNYGYTF
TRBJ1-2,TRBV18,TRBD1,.,TGTGCCAGCTCACCAAAGACAGGGCACTATGGCTACACCTTC,CASSPKTGHYGYTF
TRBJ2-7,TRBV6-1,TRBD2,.,TGTGCCAGCAGCCCGAGGGAGGGCTACGAGCAGTACTTC,CASSPREGYEQYF
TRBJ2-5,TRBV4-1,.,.,TGCGCCAGCAGCCAATCCATCATACCGCGCCGTCGGGAGACCCAGTACTTC,CASSQSIIPRRRETQYF
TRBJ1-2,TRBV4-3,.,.,TGCGCCAGCAGCCAATCTAGGGGGAACTATGGCTACACCTTC,CASSQSRGNYGYTF
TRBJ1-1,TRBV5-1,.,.,TGCGCCAGCAGCTTGGGGACACTAAGGAGGGACACTGAAGCTTTCTTT,CASSLGTLRRDTEAFF
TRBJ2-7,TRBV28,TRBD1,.,TGTGCCAGCAGTGACCCGGGACAGACCTCCTACGAGCAGTACTTC,CASSDPGQTSYEQYF
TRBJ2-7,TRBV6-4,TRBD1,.,TGTGCCAGTACCCGGACAGGGGGCGGCGAGCAGTACTTC,CASTRTGGGEQYF
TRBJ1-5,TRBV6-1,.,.,TGTGCCAGCATCTTCGGAGTAAATAGCAATCAGCCCCAGCATTTT,CASIFGVNSNQPQHF